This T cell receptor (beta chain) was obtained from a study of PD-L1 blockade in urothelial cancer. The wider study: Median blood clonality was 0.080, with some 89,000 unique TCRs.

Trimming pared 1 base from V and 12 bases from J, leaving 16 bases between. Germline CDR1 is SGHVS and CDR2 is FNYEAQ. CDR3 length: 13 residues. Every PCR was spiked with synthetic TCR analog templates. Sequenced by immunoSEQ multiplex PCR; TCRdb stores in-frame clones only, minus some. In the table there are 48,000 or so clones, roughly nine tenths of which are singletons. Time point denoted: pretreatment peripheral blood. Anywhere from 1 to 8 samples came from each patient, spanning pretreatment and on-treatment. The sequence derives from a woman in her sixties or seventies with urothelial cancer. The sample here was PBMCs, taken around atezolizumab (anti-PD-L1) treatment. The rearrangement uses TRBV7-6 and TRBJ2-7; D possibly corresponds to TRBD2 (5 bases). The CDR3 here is CASSLEEVTNPYF. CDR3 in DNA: TGTGCCAGCAGCTTAGAGGAGGTGACTAACCCGTACTTC. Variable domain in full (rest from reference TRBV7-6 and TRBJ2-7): GAGVSQSPRYKVTKRGQDVALRCDPISGHVSLYWYRQALGQGPEFLTYFNYEAQQDKSGLPNDRFSAERPEGSISTLTIQRTEQRDSAMYRCASSLEEVTNPYFGPGTRLTVT.